Each of the 25 T cell receptor beta chains below was sequenced from the same sample in a study of identifying expanded T cells in peripheral blood. Sequencing was performed with immunoSEQ multiplex PCR; in TCRdb, only in-frame clones are kept and a portion is missing. The table records 90,000 to 100,000 clones, about 88% of them present only once. The sample taken for sequencing was blood. All receptors derive from a person between 18 and 70 years old in good health.

The chain employs TRBV19 and TRBJ1-2; tentative D call: TRBD1 (6 bases). The V end lost 6 bases, the J end lost 0 bases, and 11 bases lay between the germline ends. The CDR3 totals 14 residues. CDR1 and CDR2 (germline): LNHDA, SQIVND (reference sequence). The CDR3 bases are TGTGCCAGTAGGGACGACAGGACTAACTATGGCTACACCTTC. It yields the protein CASRDDRTNYGYTF.

This chain connects TRBV28 to TRBJ2-1; TRBD2 matches at 10 bases. Germline V gene sequence: CDR1 MDHEN, CDR2 SYDVKM. V was clipped by 1 base and J by 6 bases; unmatched bases: 6. The CDR3 sequence is 16 residues long. The CDR3: CASSLSAGGHFNEQFF. In DNA form, the CDR3 reads TGTGCCAGCAGTTTATCAGCGGGGGGGCATTTCAATGAGCAGTTCTTC.

V and J are TRBV6-6 and TRBJ2-7, with no clear D. The V end lost 6 bases, the J end lost 1 base, and 13 bases lay between the germline ends. The CDR3 length is 14 residues. Germline V CDR1 and CDR2: MNHNY, SVGAGI (reference sequence). Here the CDR3 DNA reads TGTGCCAGCAGACCGACATCGACTTCCTACGAGCAGTACTTC. This translates into CASRPTSTSYEQYF.

V gene TRBV5-5 combines with J gene TRBJ2-1; 9 bases align to TRBD2. With 2 bases clipped from V and 5 bases from J, the junction kept 5 bases outside the gene matches. The CDR3 extends over 15 amino acids. The germline V gene has CDR1 SGHKS and CDR2 YYEKEE (reference sequence). The CDR3 reads CASSFIAGADNEQFF. In DNA, the CDR3 is TGTGCCAGCAGCTTTATAGCGGGAGCCGACAATGAGCAGTTCTTC.

The rearrangement uses TRBV10-2 and TRBJ1-1; D gene uncertain. From germline, CDR1 is WSHSY and CDR2 SAAADI. Trimming took 6 bases from V and 10 from J, leaving 21 bases between them. The CDR3 length is 14 residues. CDR3 in amino acids: CASREATAGSRAFF. As DNA, the CDR3 is TGCGCCAGCAGAGAAGCCACTGCGGGGTCAAGAGCTTTCTTT.

The chain couples TRBV10-3 to TRBJ1-1, with D perhaps matching TRBD1 (5 bases). The CDR3 has 15 amino acids. Trimming took off 2 bases at V and 3 bases at J, with 13 bases between the two ends. Germline CDR1 reads ENHRY; CDR2 reads SYGVKD. CDR3 nucleotide sequence: TGTGCCATCAGTGAGAGGGGCAGGGAAGACACTGAAGCTTTCTTT. It encodes CAISERGREDTEAFF.

V usage is TRBV7-9 and J usage is TRBJ2-3; TRBD1 or TRBD2 may be the D gene (5 bases each). The CDR3 spans 16 residues. CDR1 and CDR2 from the germline V gene are SEHNR and FQNEAQ (reference sequence). The V end was cut by 4 bases, the J end by 4 bases, with 18 bases between. CDR3 amino acids: CASSSSGTIGADTQYF. Here the CDR3 DNA reads TGTGCCAGCAGCTCCTCCGGGACGATAGGCGCAGATACGCAGTATTTT.

V is TRBV28 and J is TRBJ2-5; D may match TRBD1 or TRBD2 (5 bases each). With the DNA end fitting TRBJ2-7 better, the J assignment may be wrong. This CDR3 comprises 13 residues. Germline V gene lookup returns CDR1 MDHEN and CDR2 SYDVKM. This chain's CDR3 is CASRSGTVYEQYF. CDR3 bases: TGTGCCAGCAGATCCGGGACGGTCTACGAGCAGTACTTC.

This CDR3 is CASSLSNQKWEKLFF. The CDR3 DNA follows: TGTGCCAGCAGTTTAAGTAATCAAAAATGGGAAAAACTGTTTTTT. The rearrangement uses TRBV28 and TRBJ1-4; D not resolved. Germline assignment: CDR1 MDHEN and CDR2 SYDVKM. This CDR3 comprises 15 residues. Trimming left V 2 bases short and J 8 bases short, with 15 bases between.

This clone was observed a few times. The chain has TRBV4-2 and TRBJ2-3; 8 nucleotides agree with TRBD2. The CDR3 sequence is 16 residues long. Germline V lookup: CDR1 LGHNA, CDR2 YNFKEQ. V was pared by 0 bases and J by 4 bases, with 6 bases of the junction left unmatched. The CDR3 sequence: CASSQESGGGPDTQYF. The DNA for the CDR3 is TGTGCCAGCAGCCAAGAAAGCGGGGGCGGCCCAGATACGCAGTATTTT.

This clone appeared once. The gene calls are TRBV7-3 and TRBJ2-1; possibly TRBD1 or TRBD2 for D (5 bases each). This CDR3 comprises 16 residues. V was pared by 4 bases and J by 4 bases, with 17 bases between. Per the germline V gene, CDR1 is SGHTA and CDR2 is FQGTGA. CDR3 region: CASSSLTGLQYNEQFF. CDR3 DNA: TGTGCCAGCAGCTCACTGACGGGGCTACAGTACAATGAGCAGTTCTTC.

The chain links TRBV4-1 to TRBJ2-7, with D unresolved. Germline CDR1 and CDR2: MGHRA and YSYEKL. The germline V and J ends were trimmed by 4 bases and 7 bases, with 14 bases remaining between them. CDR3 length: 13 residues. In DNA, the CDR3 is TGCGCCAGCAGCCCCTCCGGTAGGCGGGAGCAGTACTTC. Its translation: CASSPSGRREQYF.

This clone was picked up a small number of times. The J gene is TRBJ2-2, the V gene TRBV28, with 8 bases fitting TRBD2. This CDR3 spans 14 amino acids. V was pared by 5 bases and J by 6 bases, with 5 bases of the junction left unmatched. Germline CDR1 MDHEN, CDR2 SYDVKM. CDR3 loop: CASSVAGRAGELFF. The CDR3 nucleotides read TGTGCCAGCAGTGTAGCGGGGAGGGCCGGGGAGCTGTTTTTT.

This clone was seen a few times. This sequence joins TRBV6-1 and TRBJ2-7; D call uncertain. Germline CDR1 MNHNS, CDR2 SASEGT. The CDR3 runs 16 residues. Trimming took 0 bases from V and 0 from J, leaving 12 bases between them. The CDR3 region has the DNA TGTGCCAGCAGTGAAGCGGTAAGGGTCCCCTCCTACGAGCAGTACTTC. This translates into CASSEAVRVPSYEQYF.

This clone was seen a single time. The J gene is TRBJ2-6, the V gene TRBV2; 9 bases are a match to TRBD2. The CDR3 has 17 amino acids. Trimming removed 8 bases from V and 0 bases from J; junction bases left unmatched: 8. Germline assignment: CDR1 SNHLY and CDR2 FYNNEI. The CDR3 sequence: CASGKGLAGSGANVLTF. DNA for the CDR3: TGTGCCAGCGGAAAGGGACTAGCAGGCTCTGGGGCCAACGTCCTGACTTTC.

This sequence joins TRBV19 and TRBJ1-2; D call uncertain. Germline loops: CDR1 LNHDA, CDR2 SQIVND (reference sequence). CDR3 length equals 14 residues. Trimming shortened V by 3 bases and J by 2 bases, and 10 bases separated the two germline ends. The CDR3 sequence: CASSINRDNYGYTF. In DNA, the CDR3 is TGTGCCAGTAGTATTAACAGAGACAACTATGGCTACACCTTC.

This chain uses TRBV7-9 with TRBJ2-3, with D tentatively TRBD2 (5 bases). The CDR3 has 14 residues. The germline V and J ends were trimmed by 1 base and 0 bases, with 5 bases remaining between them. Germline assignment: CDR1 SEHNR and CDR2 FQNEAQ (reference sequence). The DNA of the CDR3 is TGTGCCAGCAGCTTAGGGACTAGCACAGATACGCAGTATTTT. Residues: CASSLGTSTDTQYF.

This clone was detected once. The chain joins TRBV7-2 to TRBJ1-1; 7 nucleotides match TRBD1. The CDR3 is 16 amino acids. J was trimmed by 1 base and V by 3 bases; bases with no gene match: 8. Germline V gene sequence: CDR1 SGHTA, CDR2 FQGNSA. The CDR3: CASSFYVGTANTEAFF. The CDR3 DNA sequence: TGTGCCAGCAGCTTTTATGTTGGGACAGCGAACACTGAAGCTTTCTTT. The full variable domain, its missing parts supplied by reference TRBV7-2 and TRBJ1-1, is GAGVSQSPSNKVTEKGKDVELRCDPISGHTALYWYRQSLGQGLEFLIYFQGNSAPDKSGLPSDRFSAERTGGSVSTLTIQRTQQEDSAVYLCASSFYVGTANTEAFFGQGTRLTVV.

The genes are TRBV2 and TRBJ1-5; D might be TRBD1 (6 bases). This CDR3 is built from 13 residues. Trimming left V 4 bases short and J 2 bases short, with 6 bases between. Germline lookup yields CDR1 SNHLY and CDR2 FYNNEI. The CDR3 reads CASSGQGNQPQHF. CDR3 coding DNA: TGTGCCAGCAGTGGACAGGGCAATCAGCCCCAGCATTTT.

The rearrangement joins TRBV7-9 to TRBJ2-7; 9 nucleotides align to TRBD2. Germline V CDR1 and CDR2: SEHNR, FQNEAQ (reference sequence). Trimming cost V 2 bases and J 2 bases; bases outside gene matches: 4. The CDR3 extends over 15 amino acids. The CDR3 bases are TGTGCCAGCAGCTTACGGCCTAGCGGGACCTACGAGCAGTACTTC. Protein sequence: CASSLRPSGTYEQYF.

The chain joins TRBV12-5 to TRBJ2-3; TRBD2 matches 8 bases. V was clipped by 0 bases and J by 5 bases; unmatched bases: 10. The CDR3 sequence is 17 residues long. Germline values: CDR1 LGHNT, CDR2 FRNRAP. The CDR3 nucleotides read TGTGCTAGTGGTTTGGTACGGCGGGGGGCATGGGGAGATACGCAGTATTTT. This encodes CASGLVRRGAWGDTQYF. Full variable domain (missing parts from reference TRBV12-5 and TRBJ2-3): DARVTQTPRHKVTEMGQEVTMRCQPILGHNTVFWYRQTMMQGLELLAYFRNRAPLDDSGMPKDRFSAEMPDATLATLKIQPSEPRDSAVYFCASGLVRRGAWGDTQYFGPGTRLTVL.

The V and J genes are TRBV9 and TRBJ2-5, with 13 bases lining up with TRBD2. CDR3 length: 17 residues. The V segment lost 2 bases and the J segment 2 bases; nucleotides outside the gene matches: 6. Germline V gene lookup returns CDR1 SGDLS and CDR2 YYNGEE. CDR3 nucleotides: TGTGCCAGCAGCGTCGCGACTAGCGGGGGGTCACAAGAGACCCAGTACTTC. Residues: CASSVATSGGSQETQYF.

The rearrangement joins TRBV30 to TRBJ1-4; D is unclear. This CDR3 has 15 amino acids. V lost 0 bases, J lost 4 bases, and 12 bases lay in between. The germline V gene encodes CDR1 GTSNPN and CDR2 SVGIG (reference sequence). The CDR3 reads CAWSVLSVVNEKLFF. DNA for the CDR3: TGTGCCTGGAGTGTACTTTCGGTAGTTAATGAAAAACTGTTTTTT.

The chain has TRBV19 and TRBJ2-6, with D unclear. The CDR3 is made up of 12 amino acids. Germline-derived CDR1 and CDR2 are LNHDA and SQIVND (reference sequence). Trimming pared 6 bases from V and 0 bases from J, leaving 0 bases between. CDR3 DNA: TGTGCCAGTAGCTCTGGGGCCAACGTCCTGACTTTC. Protein sequence: CASSSGANVLTF.

This chain links TRBV9 with TRBJ2-2, with TRBD1 matching over 9 bases. Unmatched junction bases numbered 4, after V lost 0 bases and J lost 4 bases. Germline-derived CDR1 and CDR2 are SGDLS and YYNGEE. The length of the CDR3 is 16 residues. The CDR3 DNA follows: TGTGCCAGCAGCGTAGTGGGGACAGGGTTCACCGGGGAGCTGTTTTTT. Residues: CASSVVGTGFTGELFF.